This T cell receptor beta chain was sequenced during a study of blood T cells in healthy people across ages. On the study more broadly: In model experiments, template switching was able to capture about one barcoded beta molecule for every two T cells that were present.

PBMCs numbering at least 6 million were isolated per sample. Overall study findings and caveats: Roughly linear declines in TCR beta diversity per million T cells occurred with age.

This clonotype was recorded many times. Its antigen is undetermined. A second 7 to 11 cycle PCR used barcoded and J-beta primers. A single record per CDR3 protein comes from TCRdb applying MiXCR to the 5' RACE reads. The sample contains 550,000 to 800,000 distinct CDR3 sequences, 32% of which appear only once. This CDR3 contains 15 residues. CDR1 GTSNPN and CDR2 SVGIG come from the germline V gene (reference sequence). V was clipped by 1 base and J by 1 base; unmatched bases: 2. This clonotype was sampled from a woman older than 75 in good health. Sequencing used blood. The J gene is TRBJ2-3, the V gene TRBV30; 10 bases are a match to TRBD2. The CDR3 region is CAWSGTSGGTDTQYF. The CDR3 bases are TGTGCCTGGAGTGGAACTAGCGGGGGCACAGATACGCAGTATTTT.